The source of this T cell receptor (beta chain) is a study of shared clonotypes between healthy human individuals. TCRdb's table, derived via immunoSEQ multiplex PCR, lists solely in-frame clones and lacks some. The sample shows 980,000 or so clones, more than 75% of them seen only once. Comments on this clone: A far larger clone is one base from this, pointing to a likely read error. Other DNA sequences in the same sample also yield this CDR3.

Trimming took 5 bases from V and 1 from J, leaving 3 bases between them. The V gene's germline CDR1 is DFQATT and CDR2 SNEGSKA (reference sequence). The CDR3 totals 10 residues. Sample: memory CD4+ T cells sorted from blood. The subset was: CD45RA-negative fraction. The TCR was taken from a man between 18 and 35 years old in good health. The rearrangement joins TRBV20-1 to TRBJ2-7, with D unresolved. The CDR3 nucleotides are TGCAGTGCTGGATCCTACGAGCAGTACTTC. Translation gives CSAGSYEQYF.